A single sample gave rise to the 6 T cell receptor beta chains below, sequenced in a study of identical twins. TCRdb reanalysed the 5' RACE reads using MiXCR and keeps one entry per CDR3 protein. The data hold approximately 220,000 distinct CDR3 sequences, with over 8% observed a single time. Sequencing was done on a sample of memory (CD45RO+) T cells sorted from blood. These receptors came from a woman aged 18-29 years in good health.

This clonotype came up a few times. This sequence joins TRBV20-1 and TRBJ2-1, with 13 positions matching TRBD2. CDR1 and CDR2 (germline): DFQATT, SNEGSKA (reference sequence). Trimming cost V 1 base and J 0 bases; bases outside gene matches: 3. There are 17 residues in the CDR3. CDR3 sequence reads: CSARGRTSGSSYNEQFF. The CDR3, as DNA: TGCAGTGCTAGAGGCCGGACTAGCGGGAGCTCCTACAATGAGCAGTTCTTC.

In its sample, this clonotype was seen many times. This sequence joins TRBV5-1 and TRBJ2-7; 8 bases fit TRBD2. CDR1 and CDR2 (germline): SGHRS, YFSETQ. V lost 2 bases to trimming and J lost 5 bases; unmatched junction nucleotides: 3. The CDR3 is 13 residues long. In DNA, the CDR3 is TGCGCCAGCAGCTTCCTAGCGGGCAACGAGCAGTACTTC. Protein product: CASSFLAGNEQYF. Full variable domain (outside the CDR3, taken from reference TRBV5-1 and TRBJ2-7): KAGVTQTPRYLIKTRGQQVTLSCSPISGHRSVSWYQQTPGQGLQFLFEYFSETQRNKGNFPGRFSGRQFSNSRSEMNVSTLELGDSALYLCASSFLAGNEQYFGPGTRLTVT.

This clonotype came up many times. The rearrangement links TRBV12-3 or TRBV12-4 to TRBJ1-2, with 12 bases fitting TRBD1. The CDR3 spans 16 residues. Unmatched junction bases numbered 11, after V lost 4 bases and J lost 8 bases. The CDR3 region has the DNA TGTGCCAGCAGTTGGGGGGCGGGACAGGGGGCGCTGGGCTACACCTTC. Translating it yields CASSWGAGQGALGYTF.

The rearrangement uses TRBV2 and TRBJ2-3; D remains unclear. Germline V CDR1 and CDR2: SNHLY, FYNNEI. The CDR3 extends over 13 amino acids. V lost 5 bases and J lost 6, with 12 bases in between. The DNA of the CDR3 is TGTGCCAGCAGTTTTACTAATCCTGATACGCAGTATTTT. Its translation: CASSFTNPDTQYF.

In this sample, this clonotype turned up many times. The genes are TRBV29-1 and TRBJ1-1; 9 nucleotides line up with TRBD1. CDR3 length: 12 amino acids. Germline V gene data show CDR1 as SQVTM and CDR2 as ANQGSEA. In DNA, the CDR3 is TGCAGTGGGGGACAGGGGAACACTGAAGCTTTCTTT. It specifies CSGGQGNTEAFF.

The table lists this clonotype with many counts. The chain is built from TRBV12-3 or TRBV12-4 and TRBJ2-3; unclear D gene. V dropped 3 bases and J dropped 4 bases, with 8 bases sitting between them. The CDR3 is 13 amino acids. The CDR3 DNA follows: TGTGCCAGCAGTTTTAACCCCCCAGATACGCAGTATTTT. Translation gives CASSFNPPDTQYF.